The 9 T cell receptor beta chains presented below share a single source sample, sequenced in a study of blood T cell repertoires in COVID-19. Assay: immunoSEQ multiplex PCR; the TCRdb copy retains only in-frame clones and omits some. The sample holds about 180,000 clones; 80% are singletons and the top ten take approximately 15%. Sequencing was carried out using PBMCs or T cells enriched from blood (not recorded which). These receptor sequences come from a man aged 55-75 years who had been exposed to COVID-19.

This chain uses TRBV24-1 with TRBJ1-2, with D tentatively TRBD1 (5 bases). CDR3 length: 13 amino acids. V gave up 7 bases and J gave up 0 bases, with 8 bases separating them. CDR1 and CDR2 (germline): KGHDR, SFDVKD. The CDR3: CATSDSANYGYTF. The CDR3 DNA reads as TGTGCCACCAGCGACAGTGCTAACTATGGCTACACCTTC.

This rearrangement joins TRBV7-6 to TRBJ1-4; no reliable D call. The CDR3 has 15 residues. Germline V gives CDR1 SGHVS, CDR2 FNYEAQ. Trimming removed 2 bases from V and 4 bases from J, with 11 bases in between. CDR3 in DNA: TGTGCCAGCAGCTTAATGACCGGGGATAATGAAAAACTGTTTTTT. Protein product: CASSLMTGDNEKLFF.

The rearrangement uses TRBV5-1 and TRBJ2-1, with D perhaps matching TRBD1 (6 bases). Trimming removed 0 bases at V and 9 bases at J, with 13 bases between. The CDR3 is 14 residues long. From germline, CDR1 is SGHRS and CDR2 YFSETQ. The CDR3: CASSLGQGRTEQFF. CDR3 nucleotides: TGCGCCAGCAGCTTGGGCCAGGGGCGAACTGAGCAGTTCTTC.

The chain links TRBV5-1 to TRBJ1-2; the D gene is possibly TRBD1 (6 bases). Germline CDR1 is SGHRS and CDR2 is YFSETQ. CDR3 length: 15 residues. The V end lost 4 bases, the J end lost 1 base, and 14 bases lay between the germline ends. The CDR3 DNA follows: TGCGCCAGCAGCCCCGGACAGCTGCTTAACTATGGCTACACCTTC. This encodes CASSPGQLLNYGYTF.

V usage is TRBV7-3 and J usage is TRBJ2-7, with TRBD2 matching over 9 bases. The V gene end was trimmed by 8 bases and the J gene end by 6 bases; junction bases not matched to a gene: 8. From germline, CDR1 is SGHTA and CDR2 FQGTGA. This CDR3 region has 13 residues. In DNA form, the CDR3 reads TGTGCCAGCTCCCCGGGACTAGCCTCCGAGCAGTACTTC. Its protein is CASSPGLASEQYF.

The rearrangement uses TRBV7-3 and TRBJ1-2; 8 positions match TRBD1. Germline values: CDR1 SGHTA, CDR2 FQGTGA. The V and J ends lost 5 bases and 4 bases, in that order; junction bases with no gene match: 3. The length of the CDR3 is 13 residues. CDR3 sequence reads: CASSGQGGYGYTF. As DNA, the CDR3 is TGTGCCAGCAGCGGACAGGGAGGCTATGGCTACACCTTC.

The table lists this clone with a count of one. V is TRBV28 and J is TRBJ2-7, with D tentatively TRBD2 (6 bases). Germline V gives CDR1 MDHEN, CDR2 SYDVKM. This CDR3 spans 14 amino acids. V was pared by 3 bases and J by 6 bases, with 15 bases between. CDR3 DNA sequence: TGTGCCAGCAGTTTGGCTAGCGCACTACGCGAGCAGTACTTC. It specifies CASSLASALREQYF.

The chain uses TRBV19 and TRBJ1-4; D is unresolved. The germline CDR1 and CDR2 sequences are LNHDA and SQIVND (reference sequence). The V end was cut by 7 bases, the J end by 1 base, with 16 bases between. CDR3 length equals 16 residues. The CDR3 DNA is TGTGCCAGTACCCCGGTGGGAGGAGGAACTAATGAAAAACTGTTTTTT. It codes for CASTPVGGGTNEKLFF.

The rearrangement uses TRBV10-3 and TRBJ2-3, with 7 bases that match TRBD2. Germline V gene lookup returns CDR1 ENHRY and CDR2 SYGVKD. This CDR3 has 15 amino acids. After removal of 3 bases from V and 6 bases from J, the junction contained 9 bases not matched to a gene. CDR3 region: CAISDLDPAGDTQYF. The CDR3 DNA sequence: TGTGCCATCAGTGATTTGGACCCAGCGGGGGATACGCAGTATTTT.